This T cell receptor beta chain was observed in a study of CD8+CD57+ T cells in acquired aplastic anemia. Overall study context: DNA per sorted CD4+ or CD8+ sample ranged 0.2 to 27.4 ug, averaging roughly 3.3 ug.

Sequencing involved patients with CD8+CD57+ cell expansion previously shown by flow cytometry. Among the patients, none had received any therapy at the time of blood sampling. General study results and limits: CD8+ Simpson's diversity showed no significant patient-control difference.

This clonotype showed up many times. The antigen remains unidentified. The study profiled TCR beta VDJ and CDR3 using genomic DNA as template. MiXCR, run by TCRdb on the reads, gives a single entry per CDR3 protein. The data contain over 40,000 distinct CDR3 sequences, roughly 69% of them singletons. Trimming removed 1 base from V and 3 bases from J, with 12 bases in between. Germline loops: CDR1 LNHDA, CDR2 SQIVND (reference sequence). The length of the CDR3 is 15 residues. The chain links TRBV19 to TRBJ1-1, with D maybe TRBD1 (5 bases). This receptor was identified in a human donor with aplastic anemia. The sample taken for sequencing was sorted CD4+, CD8+, or CD8+CD57+ T cells (not recorded which) from PBMCs. Here the CDR3 reads CASSIVGRGDTEAFF. In DNA, the CDR3 is TGTGCCAGTAGTATAGTAGGCAGAGGGGACACTGAAGCTTTCTTT.